The 22 T cell receptor beta chains listed next were all sequenced from one sample in a study of T cell responses to AZD1222 COVID-19 vaccine. The method was immunoSEQ multiplex PCR; TCRdb's version includes in-frame clones alone and lacks a portion of them. The repertoire includes approximately 90,000 clones, 65% to 90% of them detected once, and roughly 7.9% sits in the top ten. Sequenced material: peripheral blood, taken on day 0 of AZD1222 vaccination. These receptors were collected from an adult in good health.

This clone was observed a handful of times. The identical CDR3 is also encoded by other nucleotide sequences in the sample. The chain recombines TRBV9 with TRBJ2-7; unclear D gene. From germline, CDR1 is SGDLS and CDR2 YYNGEE. The CDR3 loop spans 14 amino acids. V lost 0 bases to trimming and J lost 4 bases, with 11 bases between them. CDR3 DNA: TGTGCCAGCAGCGTAGGCCTAGTCCCGTACGAGCAGTACTTC. Translated: CASSVGLVPYEQYF. Full variable domain (remainder filled in from reference TRBV9 and TRBJ2-7): DSGVTQTPKHLITATGQRVTLRCSPRSGDLSVYWYQQSLDQGLQFLIQYYNGEERAKGNILERFSAQQFPDLHSELNLSSLELGDSALYFCASSVGLVPYEQYFGPGTRLTVT.

This clone was seen just once. The chain employs TRBV12-3 or TRBV12-4 and TRBJ2-1; the D is unclear. The CDR3 runs 13 residues. V shed 10 bases and J shed 0 bases, with 10 bases lying between them. CDR3: CATRPSSYNEQFF. Here the CDR3 DNA reads TGTGCCACCAGACCGAGCTCCTACAATGAGCAGTTCTTC.

The chain combines TRBV2 with TRBJ2-2, with D tentatively TRBD2 (5 bases). The CDR3 extends over 12 amino acids. CDR1 is SNHLY and CDR2 is FYNNEI in the germline V gene. V shed 6 bases and J shed 4 bases, with 6 bases lying between them. DNA of the CDR3: TGTGCCAGCAGAGGGAGCACCGGGGAGCTGTTTTTT. It specifies CASRGSTGELFF.

V gene TRBV5-1 combines with J gene TRBJ2-2, with D maybe TRBD2 (7 bases). CDR1 is SGHRS and CDR2 is YFSETQ in the germline V gene. The germline V and J ends were trimmed by 7 bases and 4 bases, with 17 bases remaining between them. This CDR3 is built from 15 residues. CDR3 sequence reads: CASRDGGASTGELFF. CDR3 DNA: TGCGCCAGCCGCGATGGGGGGGCGTCCACCGGGGAGCTGTTTTTT. Full variable domain (outside the CDR3, taken from reference TRBV5-1 and TRBJ2-2): KAGVTQTPRYLIKTRGQQVTLSCSPISGHRSVSWYQQTPGQGLQFLFEYFSETQRNKGNFPGRFSGRQFSNSRSEMNVSTLELGDSALYLCASRDGGASTGELFFGEGSRLTVL.

J is TRBJ2-1 and V is TRBV19; D is possibly TRBD1 or TRBD2 (6 bases each). V was trimmed by 7 bases and J by 2 bases, leaving 15 bases between them. CDR1 is LNHDA and CDR2 is SQIVND in the germline V gene (reference sequence). The CDR3 covers 15 residues. The CDR3, as DNA: TGTGCCAGTACTACTGACGGGGGCACCTACAATGAGCAGTTCTTC. Translating gives CASTTDGGTYNEQFF.

The rearrangement uses TRBV27 and TRBJ1-2; D uncertain. CDR3 length: 13 amino acids. CDR1 and CDR2 from the germline V gene are MNHEY and SMNVEV (reference sequence). The V end lost 2 bases, the J end lost 1 base, and 5 bases lay between the germline ends. The CDR3 DNA is TGTGCCAGCAGTTTAAGTATTAACTATGGCTACACCTTC. Residues: CASSLSINYGYTF.

A remark on this clone: Other DNA sequences in the sample encode the same CDR3. The chain links TRBV6-5 to TRBJ1-5; a weak D match, TRBD1 (5 bases). CDR3 length: 15 residues. The V gene's germline CDR1 is MNHEY and CDR2 SVGAGI. The ends were cut back, 0 bases at V and 3 bases at J, with 9 bases in the middle. CDR3 coding DNA: TGTGCCAGCAGTTACTCCGGGGGGGACAATCAGCCCCAGCATTTT. Its translation: CASSYSGGDNQPQHF.

The chain has TRBV29-1 and TRBJ1-1, with 8 nucleotides matching TRBD1. Germline lookup yields CDR1 SQVTM and CDR2 ANQGSEA. V lost 6 bases, J lost 3 bases, and 9 bases stayed unmatched. The length of the CDR3 is 14 residues. For the CDR3, the DNA is TGCAGCGTGGGGGCGGACAGGGCTTACACTGAAGCTTTCTTT. Encoded protein: CSVGADRAYTEAFF.

The V gene is TRBV5-4, the J gene TRBJ2-2, with 12 bases matching TRBD2. V dropped 4 bases and J dropped 6; count of bases not matched to a gene: 7. The germline V gene encodes CDR1 SGHNT and CDR2 YYREEE (reference sequence). This CDR3 comprises 16 residues. CDR3 coding DNA: TGTGCCAGCAGCCTCCGACTAGCGGGAGTCTCCGGGGAGCTGTTTTTT. Translated: CASSLRLAGVSGELFF.

The table lists this clone with a count of one. The J gene is TRBJ1-1, the V gene TRBV13; 7 nucleotides match TRBD1. V lost 2 bases, J lost 0 bases, and 9 bases stayed unmatched. This CDR3 is built from 17 residues. Germline assignment: CDR1 PRHDT and CDR2 FYEKMQ (reference sequence). The CDR3 here is CASSLRGTEFLNTEAFF. CDR3 DNA sequence: TGTGCCAGCAGCTTAAGGGGGACAGAGTTTCTGAACACTGAAGCTTTCTTT.

V and J are TRBV20-1 and TRBJ1-1; D perhaps matches TRBD1 (6 bases). Germline V gene lookup returns CDR1 DFQATT and CDR2 SNEGSKA (reference sequence). The CDR3 sequence is 14 residues long. V was trimmed by 3 bases and J by 3 bases, leaving 14 bases between them. The CDR3 DNA sequence: TGCAGTGCTAGTTCCGGGGGCGACGACACTGAAGCTTTCTTT. Translated, it gives CSASSGGDDTEAFF.

The J gene is TRBJ1-4, the V gene TRBV7-9; D may be TRBD1 (5 bases). The length of the CDR3 is 15 residues. The V and J ends lost 5 bases and 13 bases respectively, with 23 bases between them. The germline V gene has CDR1 SEHNR and CDR2 FQNEAQ (reference sequence). The CDR3 region has the DNA TGTGCCAGCAGCCGCGAGGGGAGACGGAGTAGTATACTGTTTTTT. Its protein is CASSREGRRSSILFF.

The genes are TRBV5-3 and TRBJ2-2; D may be TRBD1 or TRBD2 (5 bases each). Being an ORF, TRBV5-3 has a function that is uncertain. Trimming removed 3 bases at V and 3 bases at J, with 18 bases between. The CDR3 extends over 17 amino acids. This chain's CDR3 is CARSWAPGTHYTGELFF. CDR3 DNA sequence: TGTGCCAGAAGCTGGGCCCCCGGGACCCATTACACCGGGGAGCTGTTTTTT.

This clone showed up just once. The CDR3: CASSFYSPTNEKLFF. In DNA, the CDR3 is TGTGCCAGCAGCTTTTACAGTCCAACTAATGAAAAACTGTTTTTT. The chain links TRBV5-8 to TRBJ1-4; D is undetermined. CDR1 and CDR2 (germline): SGHTS, YDEGEE. V was shortened by 2 bases and J by 0 bases, with 8 bases between the two germline ends. This CDR3 has 15 residues.

This sequence joins TRBV23-1 and TRBJ2-3; D might be TRBD1 or TRBD2, each matching 5 bases. TRBV23-1 is an open reading frame, and its role is uncertain. CDR3 length: 20 amino acids. V was cut by 4 bases and J by 0 bases, with 26 bases left in between. The CDR3 is CASSLHSRTGRSPSTDTQYF. For the CDR3, the DNA is TGCGCCAGCAGTCTACATTCACGAACGGGGCGGAGCCCTAGCACAGATACGCAGTATTTT.

The chain combines TRBV24-1 with TRBJ2-1; 7 positions agree with TRBD2. V shed 6 bases and J 7 bases; nucleotides not matched to a gene: 14. CDR1 is KGHDR, CDR2 SFDVKD, per germline. This CDR3 is built from 16 residues. The DNA of the CDR3 is TGTGCCACCAGTACTACCCTGCGGGCGGGGGTTAATGAGCAGTTCTTC. Translated, it gives CATSTTLRAGVNEQFF.

This clone was detected only once. This sample includes further DNA sequences coding for the same CDR3. This sequence joins TRBV7-9 and TRBJ2-7; 9 positions match TRBD1. Trimming took 1 base from V and 4 from J; bases not matched to a gene: 2. The germline V gene encodes CDR1 SEHNR and CDR2 FQNEAQ (reference sequence). There are 14 residues in the CDR3. The CDR3 DNA reads TGTGCCAGCAGCTTAGTTGGACAGGGGTACGAGCAGTACTTC. Amino acid sequence: CASSLVGQGYEQYF.

The DNA of the CDR3 is TGTGCCAGCAGCCAGGTCGATGGGGGGACTGAAAAACTGTTTTTT. The encoded protein is CASSQVDGGTEKLFF. The chain combines TRBV4-2 with TRBJ1-4; TRBD1 might be the D (5 bases). Trimming stripped 3 bases from V and 7 bases from J, with 15 bases between. Germline CDR1 and CDR2: LGHNA and YNFKEQ. The CDR3 has 15 amino acids.

The chain carries TRBV10-3 and TRBJ2-2, with a weak D call TRBD1 (7 bases). Germline lookup yields CDR1 ENHRY and CDR2 SYGVKD. The V end lost 6 bases, the J end lost 1 base, and 15 bases lay between the germline ends. CDR3 length: 16 amino acids. The CDR3 DNA is TGTGCCATCAGGGGGGGACAGCCATTGAACACCGGGGAGCTGTTTTTT. Protein: CAIRGGQPLNTGELFF.

In nucleotides, the CDR3 is TGTGCCAGTAGTAGGACTGAGAACTATGGCTACACCTTC. Residues: CASSRTENYGYTF. The V call is TRBV19, the J call TRBJ1-2; no reliable D call. CDR3 size: 13 residues. Germline V gene lookup returns CDR1 LNHDA and CDR2 SQIVND (reference sequence). The germline V and J ends were trimmed by 4 bases and 2 bases, with 8 bases remaining between them.

The rearrangement joins TRBV7-9 to TRBJ1-4, with D possibly matching TRBD1 (5 bases). Germline V gives CDR1 SEHNR, CDR2 FQNEAQ (reference sequence). Trimming stripped 1 base from V and 6 bases from J, with 9 bases between. The length of the CDR3 is 14 residues. In DNA form, the CDR3 reads TGTGCCAGCAGCTTAGAGGGGCATCATGAAAAACTGTTTTTT. Its protein is CASSLEGHHEKLFF.

The CDR3 nucleotides are TGCAGCGTTGCTCCAAGTCAGGAGCAGTTCTTC. Its translation is CSVAPSQEQFF. V and J are TRBV29-1 and TRBJ2-1; D ambiguous. Germline values: CDR1 SQVTM, CDR2 ANQGSEA. V shed 4 bases and J shed 10 bases, with 11 bases lying between them. This CDR3 is 11 amino acids long.